A selection of T cell receptor beta chains follows, all from one sample in a study of CD8+ T cells in alopecia areata. The protocol was immunoSEQ multiplex PCR, while the TCRdb copy is restricted to in-frame clones and leaves out a portion. The sample has 180,000 or so clones, about 55% seen once. The sample here was CD8+ T cells sorted from blood, taken at week 24, from a patient treated with tofacitinib. The receptors were sampled from a human donor with alopecia areata. CDR3s include the opening cysteine and the closing phenylalanine or tryptophan. Size tells how often a clone was seen (once, few, many) or the class of an expanded clone, and some rows leave it out.

j_call: TRBJ1-2; v_call: TRBV29-1; clone_size: -; cdr3_aa: CSVPGGGYGYTF
j_call: TRBJ1-1; v_call: TRBV30; clone_size: -; cdr3_aa: CAWRQGTEAFF
j_call: TRBJ2-2; v_call: TRBV30; clone_size: few; cdr3_aa: CACARTRGITGELFF
j_call: TRBJ1-2; v_call: TRBV29-1; clone_size: -; cdr3_aa: CSVRRDRGPGYTF
j_call: TRBJ2-5; v_call: TRBV7-8; clone_size: once; cdr3_aa: CASSLGYPGQFQETQYF
j_call: TRBJ2-1; v_call: TRBV7-9; clone_size: -; cdr3_aa: CASSKSSTGMGSNEQFF
j_call: TRBJ1-6; v_call: TRBV7-9; clone_size: few; cdr3_aa: CASSLGTGDNSPLHF
j_call: TRBJ2-1; v_call: TRBV15; clone_size: -; cdr3_aa: CATSLAGGYNEQFF
j_call: TRBJ1-1; v_call: TRBV29-1; clone_size: few; cdr3_aa: CSVVSMNTEAFF
j_call: TRBJ2-7; v_call: TRBV30; clone_size: few; cdr3_aa: CAWTRGGGEQYF
j_call: TRBJ2-3; v_call: TRBV10-3; clone_size: few; cdr3_aa: CAIRVRGAATDTQYF
j_call: TRBJ2-7; v_call: TRBV7-2; clone_size: few; cdr3_aa: CASSPLTAGEQYF
j_call: TRBJ2-1; v_call: TRBV5-6; clone_size: -; cdr3_aa: CASSLNPSSYNEQFF
j_call: TRBJ1-2; v_call: TRBV14; clone_size: -; cdr3_aa: CASSQGTGYGYTF
j_call: TRBJ2-1; v_call: TRBV9; clone_size: -; cdr3_aa: CASSARGEQFF
j_call: TRBJ1-2; v_call: TRBV30; clone_size: -; cdr3_aa: CAWSVSAHRQYGYTF
j_call: TRBJ2-7; v_call: TRBV21-1; clone_size: few; cdr3_aa: CASSPHRGASSYEQYF
j_call: TRBJ1-2; v_call: TRBV4-3; clone_size: few; cdr3_aa: CASSQVYDGRYYGYTF
j_call: TRBJ1-6; v_call: TRBV4-3; clone_size: many; cdr3_aa: CASARNGQSPLHF
j_call: TRBJ1-1; v_call: TRBV30; clone_size: -; cdr3_aa: CAWSPMGQGWNTEAFF
j_call: TRBJ1-2; v_call: TRBV30; clone_size: -; cdr3_aa: CAWRGGSNYGYTF
j_call: TRBJ2-2; v_call: TRBV29-1; clone_size: -; cdr3_aa: CSASLRLPNTGELFF
j_call: TRBJ1-4; v_call: TRBV13; clone_size: -; cdr3_aa: CASSREGGEGEKLFF
j_call: TRBJ1-4; v_call: TRBV11-2; clone_size: -; cdr3_aa: CASSLDRTDMNEKLFF
j_call: TRBJ2-1; v_call: TRBV14; clone_size: -; cdr3_aa: CASSRDRGNEQFF
j_call: TRBJ2-2; v_call: TRBV29-1; clone_size: -; cdr3_aa: CSVEFLTSGGTGELFF
j_call: TRBJ2-1; v_call: TRBV7-9; clone_size: -; cdr3_aa: CASSLGLEVPDEQFF
j_call: TRBJ2-2; v_call: TRBV7-8; clone_size: -; cdr3_aa: CASSLASTGELFF
j_call: TRBJ2-2; v_call: TRBV29-1; clone_size: -; cdr3_aa: CSVVGPEGQGNTGELFF
j_call: TRBJ1-1; v_call: TRBV4-3; clone_size: -; cdr3_aa: CASSQDRKGGPGTEAFF
j_call: TRBJ1-5; v_call: TRBV4-3; clone_size: few; cdr3_aa: CASSQELSGSNQPQHF
j_call: TRBJ2-7; v_call: TRBV14; clone_size: -; cdr3_aa: CASSQEPGQSYEQYF
j_call: TRBJ2-5; v_call: TRBV6-5; clone_size: -; cdr3_aa: CATLEGETQYF
j_call: TRBJ1-5; v_call: TRBV4-1; clone_size: once; cdr3_aa: CASSLYRDINQPQHF
j_call: TRBJ2-3; v_call: TRBV11-2; clone_size: -; cdr3_aa: CASSYRPKGTDTQYF
j_call: TRBJ1-1; v_call: TRBV30; clone_size: -; cdr3_aa: CAWTKTGSEAFF
j_call: TRBJ2-2; v_call: TRBV23-1; clone_size: few; cdr3_aa: CASISNRVNTGELFF
j_call: TRBJ2-7; v_call: TRBV4-1; clone_size: -; cdr3_aa: CASSQVEKQYEQYF
j_call: TRBJ1-2; v_call: TRBV5-4; clone_size: -; cdr3_aa: CASSLFRGSLYGYTF
j_call: TRBJ1-2; v_call: TRBV19; clone_size: many; cdr3_aa: CASSIEVSANYGYTF
j_call: TRBJ2-1; v_call: TRBV27; clone_size: few; cdr3_aa: CASSFRDSQFYNEQFF
j_call: TRBJ2-2; v_call: TRBV30; clone_size: -; cdr3_aa: CAWSATGAGELFF
j_call: TRBJ2-7; v_call: TRBV29-1; clone_size: -; cdr3_aa: CSVESRYEQYF
j_call: TRBJ1-1; v_call: TRBV11-2; clone_size: -; cdr3_aa: CASSLARGWGTEAFF
j_call: TRBJ1-5; v_call: TRBV27; clone_size: -; cdr3_aa: CASSLRGNQPQHF
j_call: TRBJ2-7; v_call: TRBV29-1; clone_size: few; cdr3_aa: CSVEGGGDEQYF
j_call: TRBJ2-7; v_call: TRBV5-1; clone_size: -; cdr3_aa: CASSFSGINSYEQYF
j_call: TRBJ2-3; v_call: TRBV7-9; clone_size: -; cdr3_aa: CASESSSEGTDTQYF
j_call: TRBJ2-7; v_call: TRBV11-2; clone_size: few; cdr3_aa: CASSLGRAPEQYF
j_call: TRBJ2-7; v_call: TRBV4-3; clone_size: -; cdr3_aa: CASSQSSGQGNEQYF
j_call: TRBJ2-7; v_call: TRBV10-2; clone_size: few; cdr3_aa: CASGERRRDEQYF
j_call: TRBJ1-1; v_call: TRBV30; clone_size: -; cdr3_aa: CAWDSLNTEAFF